Reported below is one T cell receptor delta chain. This sample stems from a study of gamma-delta chains in newborns, infants, children. Across the whole study: Innate gammadelta T cells reportedly expand polyclonally right after birth, driven by microbial exposure, per the title.

TCRdb redid clone calling on the reads using CATT. The repertoire holds about 8,500 delta-chain clones, with about 3.4% as singletons. What was sequenced was blood. This receptor was obtained from a child who was a newborn, infant or young child, either healthy, febrile or measles-vaccinated (not recorded which).

The CDR3 here is CACDTVGELPSWDTRQMFF. The CDR3 DNA sequence: TGTGCCTGTGACACCGTGGGGGAACTACCCTCCTGGGACACCCGACAGATGTTTTTC. This rearrangement joins TRDV2 to TRDJ3; TRDD3 matches at 7 bases. Trimming cost V 0 bases and J 0 bases; bases outside gene matches: 7. CDR3 size: 19 residues. CDR1 and CDR2 (germline): GEAIGNYY, EKD.